Detailed here is one T cell receptor beta chain. Sequencing was performed with immunoSEQ multiplex PCR; in TCRdb, only in-frame clones are kept and a portion is missing. The sample has roughly 34,000 clones, 70% to 90% seen once; the top ten hold 3.5%. The sample is drawn from a study of T cell changes during pregnancy in multiple sclerosis. The trim removed 4 bases at V and 1 base at J, leaving 0 bases unmatched. The length of the CDR3 is 15 residues. Germline values: CDR1 MRHNA, CDR2 SNTAGT. The J gene is TRBJ2-3, the V gene TRBV6-4; 12 nucleotides match TRBD2. The TCR comes from a female donor with multiple sclerosis, enrolled in a pregnancy study. The sample was CD8+ T cells from peripheral blood mononuclear cells, taken in the third trimester of pregnancy. The CDR3 spells CASSASGGGTDTQYF. The CDR3 DNA sequence: TGTGCCAGCAGTGCTAGCGGGGGGGGCACAGATACGCAGTATTTT.